Below, 21 T cell receptor beta chains from the same sample are listed, as sequenced in a study of blood T cell repertoires in COVID-19. Sequencing used immunoSEQ multiplex PCR; TCRdb keeps in-frame clones, though not all of them. The sample holds fewer than 400,000 clones; about nine tenths are singletons and the top ten take 4.5% to 6.5%. Sequencing was done on a sample of PBMCs or T cells enriched from blood (not recorded which). The receptors shown here come from a man aged 55 to 70 who had recovered from COVID-19.

The genes are TRBV18 and TRBJ1-3, with 7 bases matching TRBD1. The CDR3 length is 14 residues. Germline V gene data show CDR1 as KGHSH and CDR2 as LQKENI. Unmatched junction bases numbered 2, after V lost 4 bases and J lost 2 bases. CDR3 DNA: TGTGCCAGCTCACGGGACAGAACTGGAAACACCATATATTTT. Translating gives CASSRDRTGNTIYF.

The chain joins TRBV4-1 to TRBJ2-5; TRBD1 is a possible D gene (7 bases). The length of the CDR3 is 17 residues. V lost 4 bases, J lost 5 bases, and 23 bases lay in between. From germline, CDR1 is MGHRA and CDR2 YSYEKL. Here the CDR3 DNA reads TGCGCCAGCAGCCGGAGGGGGTATACAGGGGAATCGGAGACCCAGTACTTC. Its translation is CASSRRGYTGESETQYF.

The rearrangement links TRBV20-1 to TRBJ1-4, with D uncertain. With 3 bases removed from V and 0 bases from J, the gap between germline ends came to 11 bases. Germline V gene lookup returns CDR1 DFQATT and CDR2 SNEGSKA (reference sequence). The CDR3 extends over 15 amino acids. The chain's CDR3 is CSASPGAPTNEKLFF. DNA of the CDR3: TGCAGTGCTAGTCCAGGCGCTCCAACTAATGAAAAACTGTTTTTT.

The chain carries TRBV19 and TRBJ2-4; 9 nucleotides align to TRBD2. V gave up 5 bases and J gave up 0 bases; unmatched junction bases: 5. Germline V gene data show CDR1 as LNHDA and CDR2 as SQIVND (reference sequence). The CDR3 is 16 amino acids. CDR3 DNA: TGTGCCAGTAGTCCCCTAGCGGGACCAGCCAAAAACATTCAGTACTTC. Residues: CASSPLAGPAKNIQYF.

The chain joins TRBV6-2 or TRBV6-3 to TRBJ2-3, with D maybe TRBD1 (5 bases). CDR3 length: 17 residues. Germline values: CDR1 MNHEY, CDR2 SVGEGT. V lost 2 bases to trimming and J lost 0 bases, with 15 bases between them. CDR3 in amino acids: CASSYGAKEASTDTQYF. The CDR3 DNA reads as TGTGCCAGCAGTTACGGGGCAAAAGAAGCTAGCACAGATACGCAGTATTTT.

The rearrangement links TRBV2 to TRBJ2-5; 8 bases fit TRBD1. Germline CDR1 SNHLY, CDR2 FYNNEI. With V trimmed by 5 bases and J by 5 bases, 13 bases remained unmatched. The CDR3 totals 16 residues. CDR3 nucleotide sequence: TGTGCCAGCAGTTACTACCGGGGACAGGCACAGGAGACCCAGTACTTC. Its translation is CASSYYRGQAQETQYF.

The chain uses TRBV5-8 and TRBJ2-4, with 8 bases that match TRBD1. The germline gives CDR1 SGHTS, CDR2 YDEGEE. With 5 bases clipped from V and 1 base from J, the junction kept 8 bases outside the gene matches. The CDR3 is 16 residues long. Here the CDR3 reads CASSEIGQGAKNIQYF. The DNA for the CDR3 is TGTGCCAGCAGTGAAATAGGACAGGGTGCCAAAAACATTCAGTACTTC.

This clone was found once. V and J are TRBV25-1 and TRBJ2-7; D remains ambiguous. Trimming took off 7 bases at V and 0 bases at J, with 10 bases between the two ends. This CDR3 contains 13 residues. Germline V gene lookup returns CDR1 MGHDK and CDR2 SYGVNS. The CDR3 nucleotides are TGTGCCAGCATCGAGACAAACTCCTACGAGCAGTACTTC. This encodes CASIETNSYEQYF.

The chain employs TRBV24-1 and TRBJ1-5; D possibly corresponds to TRBD1 (5 bases). Germline CDR1 is KGHDR and CDR2 is SFDVKD. The CDR3 has 14 amino acids. Trimming took off 3 bases at V and 5 bases at J, with 10 bases between the two ends. The CDR3 region is CATSDPGLYQPQHF. DNA for the CDR3: TGTGCCACCAGTGATCCAGGGCTGTATCAGCCCCAGCATTTT.

The CDR3 protein is CASSAQGAWTEAFF. The CDR3 DNA reads as TGTGCCAGCAGCGCACAGGGGGCTTGGACTGAAGCTTTCTTT. The V call is TRBV7-3, the J call TRBJ1-1; 9 bases agree with TRBD1. The germline gives CDR1 SGHTA, CDR2 FQGTGA. The trim removed 5 bases at V and 5 bases at J, leaving 6 bases unmatched. The CDR3 runs 14 residues.

This sequence joins TRBV9 and TRBJ2-5; D is perhaps TRBD2 (6 bases). Trimming left V 0 bases short and J 4 bases short, with 10 bases between. Germline V CDR1 and CDR2: SGDLS, YYNGEE. The CDR3 runs to 14 residues. This CDR3 is CASSVGGDAETQYF. The CDR3 DNA follows: TGTGCCAGCAGCGTAGGGGGGGACGCAGAGACCCAGTACTTC.

This clone was seen just once. The chain combines TRBV18 with TRBJ2-7; TRBD1 agrees at 7 bases. Looked up from germline, CDR1 is KGHSH and CDR2 is LQKENI. CDR3 length: 15 amino acids. Losses at the gene ends were 3 bases for V and 3 bases for J; bases not matched to a gene: 8. The CDR3 sequence is CASSPTQDRFYEQYF. The DNA for the CDR3 is TGTGCCAGCTCACCGACGCAGGACAGGTTCTACGAGCAGTACTTC.

The rearrangement joins TRBV6-6 to TRBJ1-2; perhaps TRBD1 as D (5 bases). There are 16 residues in the CDR3. In germline, CDR1 is MNHNY, CDR2 SVGAGI (reference sequence). Between the trimmed V and J ends, which lost 0 bases and 8 bases, there was a span of 19 bases. Here the CDR3 DNA reads TGTGCCAGCAGTTACTCGTTACAGGCGCTCTCTGTAGGCTACACCTTC. This codes for CASSYSLQALSVGYTF.

The chain couples TRBV19 to TRBJ2-1; 8 bases are shared with TRBD2. The germline V gene encodes CDR1 LNHDA and CDR2 SQIVND (reference sequence). With 4 bases clipped from V and 6 bases from J, the junction kept 8 bases outside the gene matches. The CDR3 runs 15 residues. Here the CDR3 reads CASSSAGGRANEQFF. CDR3 sequence (DNA): TGTGCCAGTAGTAGTGCGGGAGGTAGGGCCAATGAGCAGTTCTTC. The whole variable domain, filled in from reference TRBV19 and TRBJ2-1, reads DGGITQSPKYLFRKEGQNVTLSCEQNLNHDAMYWYRQDPGQGLRLIYYSQIVNDFQKGDIAEGYSVSREKKESFPLTVTSAQKNPTAFYLCASSSAGGRANEQFFGPGTRLTVL.

The chain joins TRBV4-1 to TRBJ2-3, with 7 bases matching TRBD1. The CDR3 extends over 17 amino acids. Germline loops: CDR1 MGHRA, CDR2 YSYEKL. Unmatched junction bases numbered 12, after V lost 1 base and J lost 5 bases. CDR3 in amino acids: CASSQADRQGWKDTQYF. CDR3 bases: TGCGCCAGCAGCCAAGCCGACCGACAGGGCTGGAAAGATACGCAGTATTTT.

V usage is TRBV3-1 (or the pseudogene TRBV3-2) and J usage is TRBJ2-7, with D perhaps TRBD2 (6 bases). V lost 2 bases, J lost 0 bases, and 20 bases lay in between. In germline, CDR1 is LGHDT, CDR2 YNNKEL (reference sequence). This CDR3 has 18 residues. CDR3 sequence reads: CASSQSFPGRGRSYEQYF. CDR3 nucleotides: TGTGCCAGCAGCCAAAGCTTCCCTGGGCGGGGTCGCTCCTACGAGCAGTACTTC.

This rearrangement joins TRBV5-4 to TRBJ1-1; the D is unclear. This CDR3 has 13 amino acids. Between the trimmed V and J ends, which lost 2 bases and 0 bases, there was a span of 5 bases. Germline lookup yields CDR1 SGHNT and CDR2 YYREEE (reference sequence). In DNA form, the CDR3 reads TGTGCCAGCAGCTTCGGTCTGAACACTGAAGCTTTCTTT. Its translation: CASSFGLNTEAFF.

The V and J genes are TRBV4-3 and TRBJ1-4; D is unclear. Germline CDR1 LGHNA, CDR2 YSLEER. The CDR3 contains 15 residues. V shed 1 base and J shed 3 bases, with 9 bases lying between them. CDR3 bases: TGCGCCAGCAGCCAAGTGAGGCTGCCTAATGAAAAACTGTTTTTT. It encodes CASSQVRLPNEKLFF.

This chain connects TRBV9 to TRBJ2-1, with D possibly matching TRBD1 (5 bases). The CDR3 contains 15 residues. With 4 bases removed from V and 1 base from J, the gap between germline ends came to 12 bases. Germline loops: CDR1 SGDLS, CDR2 YYNGEE. The CDR3 sequence is CASSFRDSSYNEQFF. In DNA form, the CDR3 reads TGTGCCAGCAGCTTCCGTGACAGTTCCTACAATGAGCAGTTCTTC.

V and J are TRBV28 and TRBJ2-3; 7 nucleotides match TRBD2. Trimming took 5 bases from V and 3 from J; bases not matched to a gene: 11. CDR3 length: 16 amino acids. Germline V gives CDR1 MDHEN, CDR2 SYDVKM. Here the CDR3 DNA reads TGTGCCAGCAGTCCCCCTGTGGGGGGAGGGACAGATACGCAGTATTTT. Amino acids: CASSPPVGGGTDTQYF.

This clone appeared once. DNA for the CDR3: TGCGCCAGCAGCCAAGATCCTCGAACTGGGGCAGCCGGCTACACCTTC. Its protein product is CASSQDPRTGAAGYTF. The chain carries TRBV4-3 and TRBJ1-2, with a weak D call TRBD1 (5 bases). V dropped 0 bases and J dropped 8 bases, with 19 bases sitting between them. CDR3 length: 16 residues. Germline values: CDR1 LGHNA, CDR2 YSLEER.